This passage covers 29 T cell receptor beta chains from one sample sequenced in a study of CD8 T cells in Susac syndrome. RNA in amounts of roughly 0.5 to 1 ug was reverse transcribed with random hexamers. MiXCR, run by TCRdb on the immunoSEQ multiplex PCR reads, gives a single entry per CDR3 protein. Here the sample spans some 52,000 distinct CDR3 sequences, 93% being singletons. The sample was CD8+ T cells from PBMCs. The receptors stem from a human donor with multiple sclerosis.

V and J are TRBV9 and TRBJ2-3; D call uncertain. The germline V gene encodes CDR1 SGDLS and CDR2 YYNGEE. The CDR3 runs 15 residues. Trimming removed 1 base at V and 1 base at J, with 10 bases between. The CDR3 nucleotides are TGTGCCAGCAGCGTATTGCGTGGGGGCACAGATACGCAGTATTTT. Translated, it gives CASSVLRGGTDTQYF.

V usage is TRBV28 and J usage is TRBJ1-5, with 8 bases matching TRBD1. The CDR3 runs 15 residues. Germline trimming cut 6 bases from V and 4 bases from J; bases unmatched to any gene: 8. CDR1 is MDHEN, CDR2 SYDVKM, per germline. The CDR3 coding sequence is TGTGCCAGCAGGGAGGACAGGGCCGTTAATCAGCCCCAGCATTTT. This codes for CASREDRAVNQPQHF. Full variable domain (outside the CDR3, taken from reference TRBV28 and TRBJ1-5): DVKVTQSSRYLVKRTGEKVFLECVQDMDHENMFWYRQDPGLGLRLIYFSYDVKMKEKGDIPEGYSVSREKKERFSLILESASTNQTSMYLCASREDRAVNQPQHFGDGTRLSIL.

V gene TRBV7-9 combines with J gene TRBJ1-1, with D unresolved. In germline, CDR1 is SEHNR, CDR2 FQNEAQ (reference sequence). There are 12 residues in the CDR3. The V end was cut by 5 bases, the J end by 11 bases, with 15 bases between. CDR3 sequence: CASSIPGSVAFF. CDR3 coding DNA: TGTGCCAGCAGCATCCCGGGATCAGTTGCTTTCTTT.

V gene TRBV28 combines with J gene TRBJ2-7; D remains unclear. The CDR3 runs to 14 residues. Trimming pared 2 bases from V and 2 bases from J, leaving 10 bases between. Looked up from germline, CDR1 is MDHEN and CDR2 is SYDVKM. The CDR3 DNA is TGTGCCAGCAGTTTAGGTTCTTGGACCTACGAGCAGTACTTC. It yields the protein CASSLGSWTYEQYF.

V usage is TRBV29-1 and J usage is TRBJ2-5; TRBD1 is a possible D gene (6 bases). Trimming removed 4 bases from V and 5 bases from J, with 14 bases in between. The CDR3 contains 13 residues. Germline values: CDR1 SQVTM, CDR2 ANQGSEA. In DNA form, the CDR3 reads TGCAGCGTTGTACGACCTCAGGGGGAGACCCAGTACTTC. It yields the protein CSVVRPQGETQYF.

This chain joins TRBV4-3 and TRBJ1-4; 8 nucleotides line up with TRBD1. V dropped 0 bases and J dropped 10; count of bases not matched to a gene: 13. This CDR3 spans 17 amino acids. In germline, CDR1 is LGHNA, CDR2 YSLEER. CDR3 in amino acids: CASSQDPVRGHLGKLFF. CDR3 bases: TGCGCCAGCAGCCAAGATCCCGTCAGGGGGCATCTAGGAAAACTGTTTTTT.

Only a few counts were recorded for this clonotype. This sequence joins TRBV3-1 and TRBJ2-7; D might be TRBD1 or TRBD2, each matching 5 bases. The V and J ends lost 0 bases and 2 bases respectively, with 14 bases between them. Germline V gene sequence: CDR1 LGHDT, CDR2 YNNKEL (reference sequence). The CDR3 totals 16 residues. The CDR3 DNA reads TGTGCCAGCAGCCAAGATCGTTCCGGGGCCCCCTACGAGCAGTACTTC. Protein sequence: CASSQDRSGAPYEQYF.

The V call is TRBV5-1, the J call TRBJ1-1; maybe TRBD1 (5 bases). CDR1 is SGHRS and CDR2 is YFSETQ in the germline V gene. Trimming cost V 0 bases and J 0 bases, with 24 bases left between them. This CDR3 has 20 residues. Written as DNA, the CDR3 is TGCGCCAGCAGCTTGGCCGCTTTCGGGGCTGGAGTGGTCATGAACACTGAAGCTTTCTTT. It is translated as CASSLAAFGAGVVMNTEAFF. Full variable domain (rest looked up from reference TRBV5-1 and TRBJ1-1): KAGVTQTPRYLIKTRGQQVTLSCSPISGHRSVSWYQQTPGQGLQFLFEYFSETQRNKGNFPGRFSGRQFSNSRSEMNVSTLELGDSALYLCASSLAAFGAGVVMNTEAFFGQGTRLTVV.

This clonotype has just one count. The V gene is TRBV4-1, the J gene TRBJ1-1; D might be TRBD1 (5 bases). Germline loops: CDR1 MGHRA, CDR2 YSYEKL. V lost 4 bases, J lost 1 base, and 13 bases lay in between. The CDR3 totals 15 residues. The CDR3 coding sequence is TGCGCCAGCAGCCCTCTTGGGACCGAGAACACTGAAGCTTTCTTT. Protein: CASSPLGTENTEAFF.

The CDR3 region is CASSLQGTDTQYF. DNA for the CDR3: TGTGCCAGCAGTTTGCAGGGGACAGATACGCAGTATTTT. This chain uses TRBV6-5 with TRBJ2-3, with D perhaps TRBD1 (6 bases). Trimming stripped 4 bases from V and 3 bases from J, with 8 bases between. In germline, CDR1 is MNHEY, CDR2 SVGAGI. The length of the CDR3 is 13 residues.

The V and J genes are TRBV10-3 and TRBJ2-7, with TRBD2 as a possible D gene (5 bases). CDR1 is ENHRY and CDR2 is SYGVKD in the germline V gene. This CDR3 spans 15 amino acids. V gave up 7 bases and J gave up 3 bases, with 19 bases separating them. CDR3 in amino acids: CAITENTGGLYEQYF. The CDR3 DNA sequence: TGTGCCATCACCGAAAATACTGGCGGGCTCTACGAGCAGTACTTC.

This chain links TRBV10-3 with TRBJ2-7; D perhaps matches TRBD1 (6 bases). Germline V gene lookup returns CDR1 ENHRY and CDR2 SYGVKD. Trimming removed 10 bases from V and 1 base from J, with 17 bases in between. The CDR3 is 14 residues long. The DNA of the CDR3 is TGTGCCACCATCGACACAGGGTTATCCTACGAGCAGTACTTC. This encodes CATIDTGLSYEQYF.

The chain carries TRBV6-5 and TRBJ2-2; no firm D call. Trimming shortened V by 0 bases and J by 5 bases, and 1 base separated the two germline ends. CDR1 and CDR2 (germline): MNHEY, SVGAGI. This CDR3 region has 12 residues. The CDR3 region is CASSYSTGELFF. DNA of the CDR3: TGTGCCAGCAGTTACTCAACCGGGGAGCTGTTTTTT.

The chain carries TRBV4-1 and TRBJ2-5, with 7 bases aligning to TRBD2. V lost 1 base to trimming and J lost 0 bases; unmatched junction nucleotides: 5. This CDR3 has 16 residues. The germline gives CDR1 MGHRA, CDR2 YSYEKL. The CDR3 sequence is CASSQGRGTYQETQYF. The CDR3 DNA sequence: TGCGCCAGCAGCCAAGGGCGGGGGACGTACCAAGAGACCCAGTACTTC.

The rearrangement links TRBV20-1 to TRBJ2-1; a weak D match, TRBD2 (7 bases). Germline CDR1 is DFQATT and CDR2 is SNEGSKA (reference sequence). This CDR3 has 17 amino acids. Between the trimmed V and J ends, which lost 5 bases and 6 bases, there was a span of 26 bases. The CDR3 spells CSAGHRAGASLGNEQFF. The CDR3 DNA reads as TGCAGTGCTGGCCACCGCGCGGGGGCCTCTTTGGGCAATGAGCAGTTCTTC.

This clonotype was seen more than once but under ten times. The CDR3, as DNA: TGTGCCAGCAGCGCCCGGGACAGGACCTACGAGCAGTACTTC. This gives the protein CASSARDRTYEQYF. The V gene is TRBV13, the J gene TRBJ2-7; 8 positions match TRBD1. CDR1 and CDR2 from the germline V gene are PRHDT and FYEKMQ (reference sequence). CDR3 length: 14 amino acids. Trimming at V came to 5 bases and at J to 2 bases, leaving 5 bases not matched to a gene. Full variable domain (outside the CDR3, taken from reference TRBV13 and TRBJ2-7): AAGVIQSPRHLIKEKRETATLKCYPIPRHDTVYWYQQGPGQDPQFLISFYEKMQSDKGSIPDRFSAQQFSDYHSELNMSSLELGDSALYFCASSARDRTYEQYFGPGTRLTVT.

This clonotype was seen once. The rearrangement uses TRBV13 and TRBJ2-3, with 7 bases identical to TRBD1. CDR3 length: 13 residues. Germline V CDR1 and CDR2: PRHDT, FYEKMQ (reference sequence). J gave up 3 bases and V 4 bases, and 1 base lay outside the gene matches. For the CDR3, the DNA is TGTGCCAGCAGCTCACAGGGGACAGATACGCAGTATTTT. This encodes CASSSQGTDTQYF.

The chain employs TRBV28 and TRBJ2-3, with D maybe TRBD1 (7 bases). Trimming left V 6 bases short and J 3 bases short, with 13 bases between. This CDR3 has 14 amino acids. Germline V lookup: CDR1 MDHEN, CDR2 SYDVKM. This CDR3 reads CASREGQKTDTQYF. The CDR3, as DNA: TGTGCCAGCAGGGAGGGACAGAAGACAGATACGCAGTATTTT. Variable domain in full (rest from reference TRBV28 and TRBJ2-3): DVKVTQSSRYLVKRTGEKVFLECVQDMDHENMFWYRQDPGLGLRLIYFSYDVKMKEKGDIPEGYSVSREKKERFSLILESASTNQTSMYLCASREGQKTDTQYFGPGTRLTVL.

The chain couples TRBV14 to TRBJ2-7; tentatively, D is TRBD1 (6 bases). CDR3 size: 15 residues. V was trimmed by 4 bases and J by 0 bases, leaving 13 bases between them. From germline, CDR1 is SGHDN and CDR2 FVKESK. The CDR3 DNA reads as TGTGCCAGCAGCCTCGCAGGGGAACACTCCTACGAGCAGTACTTC. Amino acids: CASSLAGEHSYEQYF.

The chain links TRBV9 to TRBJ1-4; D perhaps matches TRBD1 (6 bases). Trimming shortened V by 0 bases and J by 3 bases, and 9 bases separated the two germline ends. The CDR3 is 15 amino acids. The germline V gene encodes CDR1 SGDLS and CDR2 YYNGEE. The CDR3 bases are TGTGCCAGCAGCGTAGAGGGGGGACCTAATGAAAAACTGTTTTTT. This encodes CASSVEGGPNEKLFF. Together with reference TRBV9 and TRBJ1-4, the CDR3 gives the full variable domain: DSGVTQTPKHLITATGQRVTLRCSPRSGDLSVYWYQQSLDQGLQFLIQYYNGEERAKGNILERFSAQQFPDLHSELNLSSLELGDSALYFCASSVEGGPNEKLFFGSGTQLSVL.

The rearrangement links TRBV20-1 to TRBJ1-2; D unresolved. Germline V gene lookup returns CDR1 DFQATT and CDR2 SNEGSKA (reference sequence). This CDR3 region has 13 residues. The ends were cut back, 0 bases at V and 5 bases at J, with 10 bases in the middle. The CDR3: CSARDVTVYGYTF. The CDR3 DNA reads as TGCAGTGCTAGAGATGTAACGGTATATGGCTACACCTTC.

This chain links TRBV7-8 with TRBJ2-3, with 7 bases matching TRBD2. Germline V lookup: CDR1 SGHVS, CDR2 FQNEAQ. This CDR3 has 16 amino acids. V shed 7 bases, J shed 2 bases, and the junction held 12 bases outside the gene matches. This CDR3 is CASNHLAGEFTDTQYF. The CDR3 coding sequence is TGTGCCAGCAACCACCTTGCGGGGGAGTTCACAGATACGCAGTATTTT.

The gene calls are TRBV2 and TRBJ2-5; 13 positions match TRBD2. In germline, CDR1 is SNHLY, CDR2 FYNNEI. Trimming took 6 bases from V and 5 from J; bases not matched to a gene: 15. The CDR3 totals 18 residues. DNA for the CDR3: TGTGCCAGCAGGATGACCGGGACTAGCGGGGATGATCTGGAGACCCAGTACTTC. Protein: CASRMTGTSGDDLETQYF. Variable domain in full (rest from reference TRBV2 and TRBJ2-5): EPEVTQTPSHQVTQMGQEVILRCVPISNHLYFYWYRQILGQKVEFLVSFYNNEISEKSEIFDDQFSVERPDGSNFTLKIRSTKLEDSAMYFCASRMTGTSGDDLETQYFGPGTRLLVL.

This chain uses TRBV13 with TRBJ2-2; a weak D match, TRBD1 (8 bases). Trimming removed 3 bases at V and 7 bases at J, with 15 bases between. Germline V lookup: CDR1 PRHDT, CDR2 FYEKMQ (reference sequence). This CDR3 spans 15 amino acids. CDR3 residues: CASSLDRDYIGELFF. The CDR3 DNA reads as TGTGCCAGCAGCTTGGACAGGGACTATATCGGGGAGCTGTTTTTT.

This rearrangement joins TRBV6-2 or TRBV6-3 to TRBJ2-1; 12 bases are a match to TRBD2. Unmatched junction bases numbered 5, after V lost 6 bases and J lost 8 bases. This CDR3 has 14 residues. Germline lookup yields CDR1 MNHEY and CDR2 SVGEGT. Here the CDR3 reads CASRPSGGEDEQFF. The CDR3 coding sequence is TGTGCCAGCAGGCCTAGCGGGGGGGAGGATGAGCAGTTCTTC.

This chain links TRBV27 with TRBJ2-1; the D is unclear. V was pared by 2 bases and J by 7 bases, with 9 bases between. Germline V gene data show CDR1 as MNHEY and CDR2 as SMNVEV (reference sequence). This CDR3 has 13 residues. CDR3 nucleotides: TGTGCCAGCAGTTTAGCCTCTGGGAATGAGCAGTTCTTC. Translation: CASSLASGNEQFF.

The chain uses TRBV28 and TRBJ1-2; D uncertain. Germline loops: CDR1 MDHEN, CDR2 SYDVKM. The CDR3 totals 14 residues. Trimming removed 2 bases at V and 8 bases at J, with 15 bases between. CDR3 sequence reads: CASSLKAFLRGYTF. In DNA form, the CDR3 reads TGTGCCAGCAGTTTAAAGGCATTTTTACGGGGCTACACCTTC.

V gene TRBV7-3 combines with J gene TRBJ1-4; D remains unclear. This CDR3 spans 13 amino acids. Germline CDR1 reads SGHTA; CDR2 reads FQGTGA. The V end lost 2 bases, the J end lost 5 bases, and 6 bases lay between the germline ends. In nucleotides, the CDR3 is TGTGCCAGCAGCTTATACCCGAATGAAAAACTGTTTTTT. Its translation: CASSLYPNEKLFF.

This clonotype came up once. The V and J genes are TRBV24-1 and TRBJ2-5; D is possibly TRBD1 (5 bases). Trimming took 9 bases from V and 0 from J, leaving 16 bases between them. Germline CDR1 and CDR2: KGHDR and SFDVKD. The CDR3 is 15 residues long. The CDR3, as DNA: TGTGCCACCTCTGCCGGACAATCGTACCAAGAGACCCAGTACTTC. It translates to CATSAGQSYQETQYF.